These 14 T cell receptor beta chains were sequenced from one sample in a study of regulatory T cells in long-lasting Graves disease. Both iRepertoire HTBI primers and Arm-PCR of CDR3 regions were used to build the TCR beta libraries. MiXCR was run by TCRdb on the multiplex PCR reads, yielding one entry per CDR3 protein. Among some 340,000 distinct CDR3 sequences listed, 12% were seen once. This sample's time point: newly diagnosed GD, antithyroid drugs for less than 3 months. Preparation of the TCR library used RNA extracted from PBMCs. These same records also appear under a second study, on T cells in Graves' hyperthyroidism and ophthalmopathy.

The sequences come from peripheral blood mononuclear cells (PBMCs), collected at new diagnosis, from a patient treated with antithyroid drugs. These receptors were collected from a woman between 18 and 29 years old with Graves disease.

This clonotype was observed many times. This rearrangement joins TRBV28 to TRBJ1-5; 7 bases are a match to TRBD1. The V gene end was trimmed by 2 bases and the J gene end by 0 bases; junction bases not matched to a gene: 4. Germline V gene data show CDR1 as MDHEN and CDR2 as SYDVKM. The CDR3 length is 16 residues. The CDR3 spells CASSLIPGGSNQPQHF. The DNA of the CDR3 is TGTGCCAGCAGTTTAATTCCAGGGGGTAGCAATCAGCCCCAGCATTTT.

This clonotype has a count of ten or more. V is TRBV28 and J is TRBJ2-7; D is unclear. The CDR3 spans 12 residues. Germline lookup yields CDR1 MDHEN and CDR2 SYDVKM. The V and J ends lost 6 bases and 3 bases respectively, with 9 bases between them. CDR3 protein: CASSPRNYEQYF. The DNA for the CDR3 is TGTGCCAGCAGCCCACGGAACTACGAGCAGTACTTC.

This clonotype was counted at least ten times. The CDR3 DNA is TGTGCCAGCAGTTTAGATTATGGCGGGAGTCTCACAGATACGCAGTATTTT. This encodes CASSLDYGGSLTDTQYF. The chain links TRBV12-3 or TRBV12-4 to TRBJ2-3, with TRBD2 identical over 7 bases. The V gene end was trimmed by 1 base and the J gene end by 2 bases; junction bases not matched to a gene: 9. This CDR3 has 17 amino acids.

Notes on this clonotype: Because the CDR3 is missing its conserved closing phenylalanine or tryptophan, this is likely a read error. The chain carries TRBV20-1 and TRBJ2-1; no clear D gene. V dropped 3 bases and J dropped 7 bases, with 10 bases sitting between them. The CDR3 is made up of 12 amino acids. Germline assignment: CDR1 DFQATT and CDR2 SNEGSKA (reference sequence). The CDR3: CSARRLRNEQFL. For the CDR3, the DNA is TGCAGTGCTAGGAGGCTCAGGAATGAGCAGTTCCTC.

This clonotype was recorded many times. This rearrangement joins TRBV27 to TRBJ2-3; maybe TRBD1 (6 bases). CDR1 is MNHEY and CDR2 is SMNVEV in the germline V gene (reference sequence). This CDR3 is 16 amino acids long. Trimming cost V 5 bases and J 1 base, with 16 bases left between them. CDR3 sequence: CASSPGAGSGTDTQYF. The DNA for the CDR3 is TGTGCCAGCAGTCCAGGGGCAGGGTCAGGCACAGATACGCAGTATTTT.

The chain recombines TRBV28 with TRBJ2-6; TRBD1 or TRBD2 may be the D gene (5 bases each). The CDR3 runs 15 residues. Germline loops: CDR1 MDHEN, CDR2 SYDVKM. Trimming left V 3 bases short and J 2 bases short, with 8 bases between. Here the CDR3 reads CASSFQGAGANVLTF. CDR3 sequence (DNA): TGTGCCAGCAGTTTCCAGGGAGCTGGGGCCAACGTCCTGACTTTC.

The chain is built from TRBV5-6 and TRBJ1-5; no firm D call. CDR1 is SGHDT and CDR2 is YYEEEE in the germline V gene. Trimming shortened V by 1 base and J by 2 bases, and 7 bases separated the two germline ends. The CDR3 loop spans 14 amino acids. CDR3 DNA sequence: TGTGCCAGCAGCTTGTGGCAGGGCAATCAGCCCCAGCATTTT. Its translation is CASSLWQGNQPQHF.

This clonotype was counted ten times or more. The genes are TRBV28 and TRBJ2-2; D unresolved. Germline assignment: CDR1 MDHEN and CDR2 SYDVKM. The CDR3 is 12 amino acids. The V end was cut by 5 bases, the J end by 4 bases, with 5 bases between. CDR3 loop: CASSILTGELFF. The CDR3 bases are TGTGCCAGCAGTATCCTCACCGGGGAGCTGTTTTTT.

This clonotype was seen more than once but under ten times. CDR3 sequence (DNA): TGTGCCAGCAGTGAAGTAGCGGGATGGTACAATGAGCAGTTCTTC. Protein sequence: CASSEVAGWYNEQFF. The chain employs TRBV25-1 and TRBJ2-1; 8 nucleotides line up with TRBD2. The CDR3 has 15 residues. V gave up 2 bases and J gave up 4 bases; unmatched junction bases: 4. Germline V gene data show CDR1 as MGHDK and CDR2 as SYGVNS.

This clonotype was recorded many times. J is TRBJ1-1 and V is TRBV29-1; possible D gene TRBD1, 5 bases. This CDR3 has 14 residues. CDR1 and CDR2 from the germline V gene are SQVTM and ANQGSEA. Trimming removed 6 bases at V and 1 base at J, with 15 bases between. The CDR3 sequence is CSVIRWGENTEAFF. CDR3 bases: TGCAGCGTCATCCGGTGGGGGGAGAACACTGAAGCTTTCTTT.

This clonotype was picked up many times. The chain employs TRBV7-3 and TRBJ2-2; D is uncertain. Trimming left V 5 bases short and J 2 bases short, with 9 bases between. The CDR3 sequence is 14 residues long. Looked up from germline, CDR1 is SGHTA and CDR2 is FQGTGA. The CDR3 sequence: CASSDPPNTGELFF. The CDR3 DNA is TGTGCCAGCAGCGATCCCCCCAACACCGGGGAGCTGTTTTTT.

In its sample, this clonotype was seen many times. The J gene is TRBJ2-5, the V gene TRBV7-2; D call uncertain. In germline, CDR1 is SGHTA, CDR2 FQGNSA. Deletions cut 2 bases from V and 4 bases from J, with 8 bases between. This CDR3 is built from 13 residues. CDR3 DNA: TGTGCCAGCAGCTTATGGCTAGGAGAGACCCAGTACTTC. The encoded protein is CASSLWLGETQYF.

The chain recombines TRBV9 with TRBJ1-3; D is ambiguous. This CDR3 contains 14 residues. CDR1 and CDR2 from the germline V gene are SGDLS and YYNGEE. V lost 5 bases, J lost 4 bases, and 13 bases lay in between. The CDR3 nucleotides are TGTGCCAGCAGTTGGACCGGGAGAGGAAACACCATATATTTT. Its protein is CASSWTGRGNTIYF.

The chain joins TRBV7-9 to TRBJ2-5, with 8 bases fitting TRBD2. Looked up from germline, CDR1 is SEHNR and CDR2 is FQNEAQ (reference sequence). The CDR3 sequence is 16 residues long. V dropped 2 bases and J dropped 2; count of bases not matched to a gene: 7. The CDR3 DNA follows: TGTGCCAGCAGCTTACTTATAGTAGCGGGGCAAGAGACCCAGTACTTC. Translating gives CASSLLIVAGQETQYF.